This TCR beta chain was sequenced during a study of chemoradiotherapy in HPV16-positive cancers. On the study more broadly: Functional T-cell assays on a couple of HPV16-positive patients' cells defined candidate HPV-specific clones and common TCR motifs. Study-wide points: Better recurrence-free survival went with HPV-responsive T-cell expansion in HPV16-positive patients. Candidate HPV-specific clones and E7-related TCR motifs grew in tumor during treatment.

Germline V gene lookup returns CDR1 SGHDT and CDR2 YYEEEE. The length of the CDR3 is 15 residues. Comment on this clone: As yet, its antigen is unknown.

Repeated repertoire sampling spanned the course of chemoradiotherapy. The table came from immunoSEQ multiplex PCR; TCRdb's copy has only in-frame clones and leaves some out. The data hold about 6,600 clones, with approximately 84% observed a single time. The origin of this receptor is a human donor with HPV-associated anogenital cancer. The J gene is TRBJ2-5, the V gene TRBV5-6; 8 positions match TRBD1. The J call may not be correct, given that the DNA end is closer to TRBJ2-7. The sequencing here drew on tumor tissue, taken from a patient who underwent chemoradiotherapy. The CDR3 spells CASTNTRTGSYEQYF. In DNA form, the CDR3 reads TGTGCCAGCACCAATACTCGGACAGGGTCATACGAGCAGTACTTC.